This is a list of T cell receptor beta chains from one sample in a study of CD8 T cells in Susac syndrome. Via MiXCR, TCRdb re-called the immunoSEQ multiplex PCR reads, giving one row per CDR3 protein. Among over 95,000 distinct CDR3 sequences listed, nearly 95% were seen once. Sequenced input: CD4+ T cells from PBMCs. The receptor set was obtained from a human donor in good health. Both conserved end residues are part of each CDR3. The order of the fields is clone size, D gene, J gene, V gene, CDR3 protein, CDR3 DNA. The D gene is left open where the match is weak. Size is stated for part of the rows, as once, few or many counts, or as a class when the clone is expanded.

clone size: .; D gene: .; J gene: TRBJ1-4; V gene: TRBV2; CDR3 protein: CASTRGKDEKLFF; CDR3 DNA: TGTGCCAGCACACGGGGGAAGGATGAAAAACTGTTTTTT
clone size: .; D gene: .; J gene: TRBJ2-3; V gene: TRBV6-4; CDR3 protein: CASSTWGLATDTQYF; CDR3 DNA: TGTGCCAGCAGCACCTGGGGCCTGGCGACAGATACGCAGTATTTT
clone size: .; D gene: .; J gene: TRBJ1-3; V gene: TRBV5-1; CDR3 protein: CASSLSGAGNTIYF; CDR3 DNA: TGCGCCAGCAGCCTTAGTGGGGCTGGAAACACCATATATTTT
clone size: .; D gene: TRBD1; J gene: TRBJ1-5; V gene: TRBV29-1; CDR3 protein: CSVVAGQGVNQPQHF; CDR3 DNA: TGCAGCGTTGTGGCGGGACAGGGTGTCAATCAGCCCCAGCATTTT
clone size: .; D gene: .; J gene: TRBJ1-2; V gene: TRBV7-2; CDR3 protein: CASSLDQGGYTF; CDR3 DNA: TGTGCCAGCAGCTTAGATCAGGGCGGCTACACCTTC
clone size: .; D gene: TRBD1; J gene: TRBJ1-3; V gene: TRBV5-6; CDR3 protein: CASSRQGGGNTIYF; CDR3 DNA: TGTGCCAGCAGCCGACAGGGGGGCGGAAACACCATATATTTT
clone size: .; D gene: .; J gene: TRBJ1-5; V gene: TRBV7-2; CDR3 protein: CASSTRVNQPQHF; CDR3 DNA: TGTGCCAGCAGCACACGAGTCAATCAGCCCCAGCATTTT
clone size: .; D gene: TRBD2; J gene: TRBJ2-3; V gene: TRBV5-6; CDR3 protein: CASSLGLAGRTDTQYF; CDR3 DNA: TGTGCCAGCAGCTTAGGACTAGCGGGGCGCACAGATACGCAGTATTTT
clone size: .; D gene: .; J gene: TRBJ1-1; V gene: TRBV3-1; CDR3 protein: CASSQDWEGTEAFF; CDR3 DNA: TGTGCCAGCAGCCAAGATTGGGAGGGCACTGAAGCTTTCTTT
clone size: .; D gene: .; J gene: TRBJ1-1; V gene: TRBV7-9; CDR3 protein: CASSLGETEAFF; CDR3 DNA: TGTGCCAGCAGCTTAGGGGAGACTGAAGCTTTCTTT
clone size: .; D gene: .; J gene: TRBJ2-5; V gene: TRBV27; CDR3 protein: CASSSSETQYF; CDR3 DNA: TGTGCCAGCAGTTCGTCCGAGACCCAGTACTTC
clone size: .; D gene: TRBD2; J gene: TRBJ2-7; V gene: TRBV4-3; CDR3 protein: CASSLIAGGPAEQYF; CDR3 DNA: TGCGCCAGCAGCCTCATAGCGGGAGGGCCTGCCGAGCAGTACTTC
clone size: .; D gene: .; J gene: TRBJ1-2; V gene: TRBV9; CDR3 protein: CASSADLWGTAYGYTF; CDR3 DNA: TGTGCCAGCAGCGCCGACCTTTGGGGGACGGCCTATGGCTACACCTTC
clone size: .; D gene: .; J gene: TRBJ2-1; V gene: TRBV11-1; CDR3 protein: CASSFVGSSYNEQFF; CDR3 DNA: TGTGCCAGCAGCTTTGTGGGCAGCTCCTACAATGAGCAGTTCTTC
clone size: .; D gene: TRBD2; J gene: TRBJ2-5; V gene: TRBV2; CDR3 protein: CASMLLAEETQYF; CDR3 DNA: TGTGCCAGCATGTTACTAGCGGAAGAGACCCAGTACTTC
clone size: .; D gene: .; J gene: TRBJ2-7; V gene: TRBV7-8; CDR3 protein: CASRNEQSRGEQYF; CDR3 DNA: TGTGCCAGCAGAAATGAACAGTCGAGGGGCGAGCAGTACTTC
clone size: .; D gene: TRBD1; J gene: TRBJ1-2; V gene: TRBV27; CDR3 protein: CASSTKSSTGTGLSYGYTF; CDR3 DNA: TGTGCCAGCAGTACAAAGAGCAGTACCGGGACAGGTCTCTCCTATGGCTACACCTTC
clone size: .; D gene: .; J gene: TRBJ2-1; V gene: TRBV12-3/TRBV12-4; CDR3 protein: CASSFGESNEQFF; CDR3 DNA: TGTGCCAGCAGTTTTGGGGAGAGCAATGAGCAGTTCTTC
clone size: .; D gene: TRBD1; J gene: TRBJ2-5; V gene: TRBV2; CDR3 protein: CASSGQGFGFNGETQYF; CDR3 DNA: TGTGCCAGCAGTGGACAGGGTTTCGGATTTAACGGAGAGACCCAGTACTTC
clone size: .; D gene: TRBD2; J gene: TRBJ2-1; V gene: TRBV20-1; CDR3 protein: CSAKGPSGVDNEQFF; CDR3 DNA: TGCAGTGCTAAAGGCCCTAGCGGGGTCGACAATGAGCAGTTCTTC
clone size: .; D gene: .; J gene: TRBJ2-7; V gene: TRBV20-1; CDR3 protein: CSAMIKDYLHEQYF; CDR3 DNA: TGCAGTGCGATGATTAAGGACTATCTCCACGAGCAGTACTTC
clone size: .; D gene: .; J gene: TRBJ1-6; V gene: TRBV5-6; CDR3 protein: CASSFGGDRTPLHF; CDR3 DNA: TGTGCCAGCAGCTTCGGAGGGGATAGGACACCCCTCCACTTT
clone size: .; D gene: .; J gene: TRBJ2-1; V gene: TRBV5-1; CDR3 protein: CASSLGPVSGLAYNEQFF; CDR3 DNA: TGCGCCAGCAGCTTGGGACCTGTGTCGGGGTTAGCCTACAATGAGCAGTTCTTC
clone size: few; D gene: .; J gene: TRBJ1-1; V gene: TRBV2; CDR3 protein: CASSGGLNTEAFF; CDR3 DNA: TGTGCCAGCAGTGGGGGGTTGAACACTGAAGCTTTCTTT
clone size: once; D gene: .; J gene: TRBJ1-2; V gene: TRBV19; CDR3 protein: CASSIPGPYGYTF; CDR3 DNA: TGTGCCAGTAGTATCCCAGGTCCCTATGGCTACACCTTC
clone size: .; D gene: TRBD2; J gene: TRBJ2-1; V gene: TRBV5-1; CDR3 protein: CASSGTSGGYFNEQFF; CDR3 DNA: TGCGCCAGCAGCGGAACTAGCGGGGGATACTTTAATGAGCAGTTCTTC
clone size: .; D gene: TRBD1; J gene: TRBJ1-5; V gene: TRBV6-6; CDR3 protein: CASSGLGQAPNQPQHF; CDR3 DNA: TGTGCCAGCAGTGGACTCGGACAGGCCCCCAATCAGCCCCAGCATTTT
clone size: .; D gene: .; J gene: TRBJ2-2; V gene: TRBV12-5; CDR3 protein: CASAPTSAAGELFF; CDR3 DNA: TGTGCTAGTGCTCCCACAAGTGCTGCCGGGGAGCTGTTTTTT
clone size: .; D gene: TRBD2; J gene: TRBJ2-1; V gene: TRBV20-1; CDR3 protein: CSAVAVAGNEQFF; CDR3 DNA: TGCAGTGCTGTGGCGGTAGCGGGCAATGAGCAGTTCTTC
clone size: .; D gene: .; J gene: TRBJ2-7; V gene: TRBV11-3; CDR3 protein: CASSHRDRPYEQYF; CDR3 DNA: TGTGCCAGCAGCCATCGAGACAGGCCCTACGAGCAGTACTTC
clone size: .; D gene: .; J gene: TRBJ2-5; V gene: TRBV6-6; CDR3 protein: CASRRGETQYF; CDR3 DNA: TGTGCCAGCAGGCGAGGAGAGACCCAGTACTTC
clone size: .; D gene: TRBD1; J gene: TRBJ2-7; V gene: TRBV6-2/TRBV6-3; CDR3 protein: CASSSGDRGYEQYF; CDR3 DNA: TGTGCCAGCAGTTCGGGTGACAGGGGGTACGAGCAGTACTTC
clone size: .; D gene: .; J gene: TRBJ2-1; V gene: TRBV5-1; CDR3 protein: CASSFGTLDNEQFF; CDR3 DNA: TGCGCCAGCAGCTTCGGAACCCTTGACAATGAGCAGTTCTTC
clone size: .; D gene: .; J gene: TRBJ1-5; V gene: TRBV7-2; CDR3 protein: CASSPGLGPQHF; CDR3 DNA: TGTGCCAGCAGCCCAGGGCTTGGGCCCCAGCATTTT
clone size: .; D gene: .; J gene: TRBJ2-5; V gene: TRBV4-3; CDR3 protein: CASSQRVQETQYF; CDR3 DNA: TGCGCCAGCAGCCAGAGGGTCCAAGAGACCCAGTACTTC
clone size: .; D gene: TRBD1; J gene: TRBJ2-1; V gene: TRBV5-1; CDR3 protein: CASSWARDRGTYNEQFF; CDR3 DNA: TGCGCCAGCAGCTGGGCTAGGGACAGGGGTACCTACAATGAGCAGTTCTTC
clone size: .; D gene: TRBD1; J gene: TRBJ1-2; V gene: TRBV6-6; CDR3 protein: CASKTGQDYGYTF; CDR3 DNA: TGTGCCAGCAAGACCGGACAGGACTATGGCTACACCTTC
clone size: .; D gene: TRBD1; J gene: TRBJ1-1; V gene: TRBV19; CDR3 protein: CASSIQGANTEAFF; CDR3 DNA: TGTGCCAGTAGTATCCAGGGGGCGAACACTGAAGCTTTCTTT
clone size: .; D gene: .; J gene: TRBJ2-1; V gene: TRBV13; CDR3 protein: CASSLGTGDRKVFSYNEQFF; CDR3 DNA: TGTGCCAGCAGCTTAGGTACGGGAGACAGGAAGGTTTTCTCCTACAATGAGCAGTTCTTC
clone size: .; D gene: .; J gene: TRBJ2-1; V gene: TRBV23-1; CDR3 protein: CARKKFGPPLGTNPYNEQFF; CDR3 DNA: TGCGCCAGAAAAAAATTCGGTCCGCCACTGGGCACCAATCCCTACAATGAGCAGTTCTTC
clone size: .; D gene: TRBD1; J gene: TRBJ1-2; V gene: TRBV7-2; CDR3 protein: CASSLGEGAANYGYTF; CDR3 DNA: TGTGCCAGCAGCTTAGGCGAGGGGGCGGCTAACTATGGCTACACCTTC